This T cell receptor (beta chain) came from a study of blood T cell repertoires in COVID-19. The protocol was immunoSEQ multiplex PCR, while the TCRdb copy is restricted to in-frame clones and leaves out a portion. Of about 140,000 clones listed, around 87% are singletons. Deletions cut 0 bases from V and 6 bases from J, with 6 bases between. Germline CDR1 is SGHTA and CDR2 is FQGNSA. The CDR3 has 13 amino acids. The chain is built from TRBV7-2 and TRBJ2-1, with D unclear. This TCR was recovered from a human donor in a cohort sampled during active COVID-19. The sample taken for sequencing was peripheral blood. The CDR3 is CASSLARSNEQFF. In DNA form, the CDR3 reads TGTGCCAGCAGCTTAGCAAGGAGCAATGAGCAGTTCTTC.